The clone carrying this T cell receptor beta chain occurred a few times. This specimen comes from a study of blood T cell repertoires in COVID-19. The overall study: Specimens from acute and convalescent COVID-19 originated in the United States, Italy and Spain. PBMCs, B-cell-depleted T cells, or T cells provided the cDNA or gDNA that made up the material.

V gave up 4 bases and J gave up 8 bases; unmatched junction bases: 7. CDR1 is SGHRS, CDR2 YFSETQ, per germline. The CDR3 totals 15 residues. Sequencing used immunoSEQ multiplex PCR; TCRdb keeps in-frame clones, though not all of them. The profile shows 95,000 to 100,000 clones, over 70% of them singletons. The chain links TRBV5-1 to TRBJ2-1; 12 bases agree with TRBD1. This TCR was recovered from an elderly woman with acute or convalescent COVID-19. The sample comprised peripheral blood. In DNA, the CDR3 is TGCGCCAGCAGCCTCGGGACAGGGGGCGGCTATGAGCAGTTCTTC. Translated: CASSLGTGGGYEQFF.